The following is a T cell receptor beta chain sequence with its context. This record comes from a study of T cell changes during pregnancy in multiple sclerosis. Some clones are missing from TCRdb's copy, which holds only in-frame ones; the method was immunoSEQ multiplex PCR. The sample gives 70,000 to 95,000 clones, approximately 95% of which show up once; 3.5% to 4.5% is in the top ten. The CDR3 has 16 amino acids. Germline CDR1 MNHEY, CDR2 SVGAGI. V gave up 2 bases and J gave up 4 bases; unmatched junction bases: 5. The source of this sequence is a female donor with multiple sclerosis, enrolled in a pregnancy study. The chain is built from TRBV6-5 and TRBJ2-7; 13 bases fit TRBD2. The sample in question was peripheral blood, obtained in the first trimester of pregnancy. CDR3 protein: CASSYRLAGGFYEQYF. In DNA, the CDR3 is TGTGCCAGCAGTTACAGACTAGCGGGGGGCTTTTACGAGCAGTACTTC.